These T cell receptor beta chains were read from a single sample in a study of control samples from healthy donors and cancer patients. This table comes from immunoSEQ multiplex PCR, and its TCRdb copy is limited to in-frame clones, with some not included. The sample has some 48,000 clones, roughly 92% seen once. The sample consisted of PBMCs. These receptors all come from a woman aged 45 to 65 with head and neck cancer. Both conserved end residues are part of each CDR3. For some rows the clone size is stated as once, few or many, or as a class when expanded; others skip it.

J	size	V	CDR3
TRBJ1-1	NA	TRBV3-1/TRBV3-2	CASSQEGGNTEAFF
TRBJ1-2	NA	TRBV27	CASSLTGTGAGYTF
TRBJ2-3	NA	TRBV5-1	CASSLPSGGEDTQYF
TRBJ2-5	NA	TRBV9	CASSVDPGGETQYF
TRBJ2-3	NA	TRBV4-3	CASSQALAGIVDTQYF
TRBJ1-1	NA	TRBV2	CASSEAVGGRTEAFF
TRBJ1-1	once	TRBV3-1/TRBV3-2	CASSQEGAGEAFF
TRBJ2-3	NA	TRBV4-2	CASSSLRAGLAGALDTQYF
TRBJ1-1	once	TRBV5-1	CASSLAPENTEAFF
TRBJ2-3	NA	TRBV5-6	CASSLVSSGADTQYF
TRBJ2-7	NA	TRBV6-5	CASTGGQGSYEQYF
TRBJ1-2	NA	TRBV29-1	CSVGYNYGYTF
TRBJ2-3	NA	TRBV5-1	CASSLVASGNTDTQYF
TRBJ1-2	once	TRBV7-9	CASSLDPPRRGYTF
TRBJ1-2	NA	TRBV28	CASSTTGTGFYGYTF
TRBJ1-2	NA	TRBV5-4	CASSPFGGMYGYTF
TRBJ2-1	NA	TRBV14	CASSPPRREGHYNEQFF
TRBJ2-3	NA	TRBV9	CASSTTGSITDTQYF
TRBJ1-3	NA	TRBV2	CASSEGGKNTIYF
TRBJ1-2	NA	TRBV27	CASSPLGTVNYGYTF
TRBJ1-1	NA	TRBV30	CAWNGGRDTEAFF
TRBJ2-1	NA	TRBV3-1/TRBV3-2	CASSQVGTSGRANEQFF
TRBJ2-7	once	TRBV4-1	CASSPNVGRVAGRYEQYF
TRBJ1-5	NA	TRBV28	CASSLGGLSNQPQHF
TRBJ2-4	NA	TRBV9	CASSAGDGDIQYF
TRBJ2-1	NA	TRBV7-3	CASSPDPGLVYNGQFF
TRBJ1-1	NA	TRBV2	CASSAERNTEAFF
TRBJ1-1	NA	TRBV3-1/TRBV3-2	CASSQRTGEGEAFF
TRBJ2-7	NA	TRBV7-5	CARSPDEQYF
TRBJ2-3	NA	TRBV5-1	CASSFSSGTSGGSTDTQYF
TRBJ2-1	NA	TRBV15	CATSDPFSASGRGAEQFF
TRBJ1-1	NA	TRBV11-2	CASSLSGLITEAFF